This T cell receptor beta chain was documented in a study of blood T cell repertoires in COVID-19. CDR1 is LGHNA, CDR2 YSLEER, per germline. V was cut by 1 base and J by 4 bases, with 11 bases left in between. This CDR3 contains 15 residues. Sequencing used immunoSEQ multiplex PCR; TCRdb keeps in-frame clones, though not all of them. The sample shows roughly 240,000 clones, 83% of them seen only once. This clone was seen just once. The TCR originated in a woman aged 40 to 50 who had been exposed to COVID-19. The chain joins TRBV4-3 to TRBJ1-3; a possible D gene is TRBD1 (6 bases). Sequencing used PBMCs or T cells enriched from blood (not recorded which). This chain's CDR3 is CASSQVWQGGNTIYF. For the CDR3, the DNA is TGCGCCAGCAGCCAAGTGTGGCAGGGGGGAAACACCATATATTTT.